The next 19 T cell receptor beta chains were all read from a single sample in a study of response to subunit inactivated influenza vaccine. One entry per CDR3 protein results from TCRdb running MiXCR on the RT-PCR reads. Altogether around 520,000 distinct CDR3 sequences are present, 12% being singletons, with the ten largest covering 10%. The sequencing here drew on PBMCs from blood, taken on the day of vaccination. The receptors stem from a man in his fifties who received an inactivated influenza vaccine.

V gene TRBV29-1 combines with J gene TRBJ1-2; 12 bases fit TRBD1. The V gene end was trimmed by 4 bases and the J gene end by 8 bases; junction bases not matched to a gene: 8. In germline, CDR1 is SQVTM, CDR2 ANQGSEA. CDR3 length: 14 residues. In DNA form, the CDR3 reads TGCAGCGTTGCACCGGGACAGGGGGCTGGAGGCTACACCTTC. It encodes CSVAPGQGAGGYTF.

This clonotype occurred a few times. The chain recombines TRBV12-3 or TRBV12-4 with TRBJ2-1; the D is unclear. The V end lost 2 bases, the J end lost 6 bases, and 20 bases lay between the germline ends. CDR3 size: 17 residues. CDR3 DNA: TGTGCCAGCAGTTTATGGTTTGGGCCAGGAACGGGCAATGAGCAGTTCTTC. Translation gives CASSLWFGPGTGNEQFF.

V usage is TRBV7-2 and J usage is TRBJ2-3; TRBD2 matches 8 bases. CDR3 length equals 15 residues. V lost 5 bases, J lost 3 bases, and 7 bases stayed unmatched. Germline V lookup: CDR1 SGHTA, CDR2 FQGNSA. CDR3 DNA sequence: TGTGCCAGCAGCCCTAAATCGGGAGGGACAGATACGCAGTATTTT. Amino acid sequence: CASSPKSGGTDTQYF.

This clonotype was seen a handful of times. The junction shows a germline mismatch at one end, possibly a read error. This chain links TRBV7-9 with TRBJ2-6, with TRBD2 matching 7 bases. The germline gives CDR1 SEHNR, CDR2 FQNEAQ (reference sequence). The CDR3 sequence is 16 residues long. CDR3 sequence reads: CASSLEAAPGGNVLTF. The CDR3 bases are TGTGCCAGCAGCTTAGAGGCAGCTCCGGGGGGCAACGTCCTGACTTTC.

This clonotype was counted a few times. The CDR3 bases are TGTGCCAGCCTCAAGGGGCTAGCCTTCGGTGAGCAGTTCTTC. Protein: CASLKGLAFGEQFF. V usage is TRBV11-2 and J usage is TRBJ2-1; D is perhaps TRBD1 or TRBD2 (5 bases each). V was cut by 8 bases and J by 9 bases, with 20 bases left in between. CDR3 length: 14 residues. Germline CDR1 is SGHAT and CDR2 is FQNNGV.

This clonotype showed up just a few times. J is TRBJ1-6 and V is TRBV20-1, with 8 bases identical to TRBD1. From germline, CDR1 is DFQATT and CDR2 SNEGSKA (reference sequence). V was clipped by 5 bases and J by 0 bases; unmatched bases: 9. The CDR3 has 17 residues. CDR3 amino acids: CSAAPGQAYSYNSPLHF. The CDR3 DNA reads as TGCAGTGCTGCCCCGGGACAGGCGTACTCCTATAATTCACCCCTCCACTTT.

This clonotype was recorded at least ten times. The V gene is TRBV28, the J gene TRBJ2-5; D gene unclear. CDR1 is MDHEN and CDR2 is SYDVKM in the germline V gene. The CDR3 loop spans 11 amino acids. Trimming shortened V by 8 bases and J by 5 bases, and 9 bases separated the two germline ends. This CDR3 reads CASLKWETQYF. CDR3 DNA sequence: TGTGCCAGCCTGAAGTGGGAGACCCAGTACTTC.

This rearrangement joins TRBV5-1 to TRBJ2-5; D gene unclear. V dropped 4 bases and J dropped 2 bases, with 6 bases sitting between them. Germline V CDR1 and CDR2: SGHRS, YFSETQ. The CDR3 length is 12 residues. CDR3 nucleotide sequence: TGCGCCAGCAGCGCCCGACAAGAGACCCAGTACTTC. Amino acids: CASSARQETQYF.

As DNA, the CDR3 is TGTGCCAGCAGCTTAGATCGGGGGACTAGCTCCTACAATGAGCAGTTCTTC. Protein: CASSLDRGTSSYNEQFF. The chain recombines TRBV11-2 with TRBJ2-1; 8 bases are a match to TRBD2. The CDR3 extends over 17 amino acids. The germline V gene encodes CDR1 SGHAT and CDR2 FQNNGV. V lost 0 bases, J lost 0 bases, and 4 bases stayed unmatched.

V gene TRBV6-2 or TRBV6-3 combines with J gene TRBJ2-2; no definite D call. The germline CDR1 and CDR2 sequences are MNHEY and SVGEGT. The CDR3 spans 12 residues. The ends were cut back, 6 bases at V and 8 bases at J, with 10 bases in the middle. The CDR3 reads CASSPAVGELFF. The CDR3 nucleotides read TGTGCCAGCAGCCCGGCAGTTGGGGAGCTGTTTTTT.

The chain employs TRBV20-1 and TRBJ2-7; D is ambiguous. Germline values: CDR1 DFQATT, CDR2 SNEGSKA (reference sequence). The CDR3 totals 13 residues. V was clipped by 3 bases and J by 4 bases, with 13 bases between them. The CDR3 protein is CSASQQIGYEQYF. The DNA of the CDR3 is TGCAGTGCTAGTCAACAGATCGGATACGAGCAGTACTTC.

V and J are TRBV29-1 and TRBJ2-1; TRBD2 is a possible D gene (6 bases). V lost 4 bases and J 7 bases, leaving 23 bases between the germline ends. Germline-derived CDR1 and CDR2 are SQVTM and ANQGSEA. This CDR3 is built from 16 residues. In DNA, the CDR3 is TGCAGCGTTGTTCCCCCCGGCGGGGAGTTATTTAATGAGCAGTTCTTC. Its protein product is CSVVPPGGELFNEQFF.

This clonotype has a count of ten or more. This chain connects TRBV7-8 to TRBJ2-1; D unresolved. The V gene lost 0 bases and the J gene lost 10 bases, with 7 bases spanning the gap. Germline loops: CDR1 SGHVS, CDR2 FQNEAQ. This CDR3 region has 12 residues. The CDR3 region has the DNA TGTGCCAGCAGCTTAGCTTTTGGGGAGCAGTTCTTC. Translated: CASSLAFGEQFF. Complete variable domain (other parts from reference TRBV7-8 and TRBJ2-1): GAGVSQSPRYKVAKRGQDVALRCDPISGHVSLFWYQQALGQGPEFLTYFQNEAQLDKSGLPSDRFFAERPEGSVSTLKIQRTQQEDSAVYLCASSLAFGEQFFGPGTRLTVL.

This clonotype was picked up a small number of times. This rearrangement joins TRBV4-3 to TRBJ2-1, with 7 bases fitting TRBD1. V lost 0 bases, J lost 5 bases, and 19 bases stayed unmatched. Germline V CDR1 and CDR2: LGHNA, YSLEER. The CDR3 has 20 amino acids. In DNA, the CDR3 is TGCGCCAGCAGCCAAGACCTCCCGGGACAGTTGGGATGGGGAAACAATGAGCAGTTCTTC. Translated, it gives CASSQDLPGQLGWGNNEQFF.

The chain couples TRBV6-1 to TRBJ2-2; 11 nucleotides align to TRBD2. The CDR3 has 17 residues. V dropped 6 bases and J dropped 3; count of bases not matched to a gene: 9. The germline CDR1 and CDR2 sequences are MNHNS and SASEGT. CDR3 DNA sequence: TGTGCCAGCAGCAGCCATAGCGGGAGGGTGTACACCGGGGAGCTGTTTTTT. This sequence encodes CASSSHSGRVYTGELFF.

This clonotype has a handful of counts. The chain links TRBV11-2 to TRBJ1-1; weak D call: TRBD1 (5 bases). The germline V gene has CDR1 SGHAT and CDR2 FQNNGV. CDR3 length: 14 amino acids. V gave up 2 bases and J gave up 5 bases, with 12 bases separating them. CDR3 bases: TGTGCCAGCAGCTTAATCGCCGGGGGGACTGAAGCTTTCTTT. Translation gives CASSLIAGGTEAFF. Combining the CDR3 with reference TRBV11-2 and TRBJ1-1 gives the whole variable domain EAGVAQSPRYKIIEKRQSVAFWCNPISGHATLYWYQQILGQGPKLLIQFQNNGVVDDSQLPKDRFSAERLKGVDSTLKIQPAKLEDSAVYLCASSLIAGGTEAFFGQGTRLTVV.

The chain uses TRBV28 and TRBJ2-1, with D maybe TRBD2 (6 bases). V lost 7 bases and J 0 bases, leaving 13 bases between the germline ends. The CDR3 sequence is 15 residues long. Germline CDR1 is MDHEN and CDR2 is SYDVKM. The CDR3 sequence: CASNPAGSSYNEQFF. CDR3 DNA sequence: TGTGCCAGCAACCCCGCCGGGAGCTCCTACAATGAGCAGTTCTTC.

The rearrangement uses TRBV7-9 and TRBJ2-7, with 11 bases matching TRBD1. CDR3 length: 13 amino acids. J was trimmed by 2 bases and V by 8 bases; bases with no gene match: 2. CDR1 and CDR2 (germline): SEHNR, FQNEAQ (reference sequence). Here the CDR3 reads CASWGQGAYEQYF. The CDR3 DNA sequence: TGTGCCAGCTGGGGACAGGGGGCCTACGAGCAGTACTTC.

The gene calls are TRBV15 and TRBJ2-5, with no clear D. The CDR3 is 14 amino acids. Germline values: CDR1 LNHNV, CDR2 YYDKDF (reference sequence). The ends were cut back, 6 bases at V and 4 bases at J, with 15 bases in the middle. The CDR3 DNA sequence: TGTGCCACCAGTGGTCAGAGCCTTCGAGAGACCCAGTACTTC. Its protein product is CATSGQSLRETQYF.